This is a list of T cell receptor beta chains from one sample in a study of control samples from healthy donors and cancer patients. Produced via immunoSEQ multiplex PCR; TCRdb's table is partial and in-frame only. The sample lists 96,000 or so clones; approximately 93% were seen once. Material for sequencing was blood. Receptors originate from a man aged 18 to 29 in good health. Both conserved end residues are part of each CDR3. The D gene is left open where the match is weak. Rows may omit the clone size; those that give it use once, few, many or a size class.

-	TRBJ1-3	TRBV6-5	-	CASSADSLNTIYF
-	TRBJ1-6	TRBV27	-	CASSFQAASSYNSPLHF
-	TRBJ2-5	TRBV7-2	TRBD2	CASSLRTSGMGETQYF
-	TRBJ1-1	TRBV7-6	TRBD1	CASSQGQENTEAFF
-	TRBJ1-1	TRBV6-4	-	CASSDGENTEAFF
-	TRBJ2-1	TRBV3-1/TRBV3-2	TRBD1	CASSQVVTGNNEQFF
-	TRBJ1-6	TRBV27	-	CASSPHLSPLHF
-	TRBJ1-2	TRBV19	-	CASTYPGSPNYGYTF
-	TRBJ2-1	TRBV12-5	TRBD2	CASGLTGGGNEQFF
-	TRBJ1-2	TRBV25-1	TRBD1	CASSGAGTGEVFRGYTF
-	TRBJ2-5	TRBV6-6	-	CASSYPTDYLQETQYF
-	TRBJ1-2	TRBV24-1	-	CATSPRFVDYGYTF
-	TRBJ1-6	TRBV6-5	-	CASTLDSPLHF
-	TRBJ1-1	TRBV5-1	-	CASSLGNGVRNTEAFF
-	TRBJ2-7	TRBV5-6	TRBD1	CASSPGTGGVYEQYF
-	TRBJ1-2	TRBV9	-	CASSVAPQRTYGYTF
-	TRBJ1-6	TRBV30	-	CAWSVGGSYNSPLHF
-	TRBJ2-7	TRBV11-2	TRBD1	CASTTWTGSSYEQYF
-	TRBJ1-3	TRBV28	-	CASTSGAGTSGNTIYF
-	TRBJ1-1	TRBV18	-	CASSPRAPGDTEAFF
-	TRBJ1-6	TRBV7-9	-	CASSPLAQGTNSPLHF
-	TRBJ1-1	TRBV3-1/TRBV3-2	-	CARCHSGWDTEAFF
-	TRBJ1-5	TRBV7-6	-	CASSPWQGEGQPQHF
-	TRBJ2-2	TRBV2	-	CASSPTLASLLFF
-	TRBJ1-1	TRBV10-3	-	CAISGQGSSWNTEAFF
-	TRBJ1-1	TRBV27	-	CASSLVGRSPAFF
-	TRBJ1-1	TRBV7-3	-	CASSLGDRETGAFF
-	TRBJ2-1	TRBV27	TRBD2	CASSSGLRITYNEQFF
-	TRBJ2-1	TRBV2	-	CASSEAGGAPYNEQFF
-	TRBJ1-2	TRBV10-3	-	CAISERNFGYTF
once	TRBJ2-1	TRBV9	-	CASSVGQGLSDEQFF
-	TRBJ2-1	TRBV25-1	TRBD2	CASSPPGGPNEQFF
-	TRBJ2-7	TRBV30	-	CAWSAESSYEQYF
-	TRBJ2-4	TRBV11-2	-	CASSLDGHGLAKNIQYF
-	TRBJ2-1	TRBV4-2	-	CASSQEFLQAPYNEQFF
-	TRBJ1-2	TRBV7-3	TRBD1	CASGMTGVYGYTF
-	TRBJ1-2	TRBV3-1/TRBV3-2	-	CAHLRPNRIAYGYTF
-	TRBJ2-2	TRBV7-7	-	CASSSRLFGELFF
-	TRBJ2-7	TRBV19	TRBD1	CASSTGGSYEQYF
few	TRBJ1-4	TRBV5-4	TRBD1	CASSRKDRADEKLFF
-	TRBJ1-4	TRBV4-3	-	CASSQQGNEKLFF
-	TRBJ1-4	TRBV7-9	-	CASSLALPGQGTTNEKLFF
once	TRBJ1-1	TRBV7-9	-	CASSPSGTEAFF
-	TRBJ1-5	TRBV5-1	-	CASSLEGGNQPQHF
-	TRBJ2-7	TRBV14	-	CASSRGQGAYEQYF